These 20 T cell receptor beta chains came from one sample sequenced in a study of Graves' ophthalmopathy and Graves' hyperthyroidism. RNA transcripts yielded amplified TCR beta CDR3 regions. Investigators did first-round RT-PCR with HTBI primers, then second-round multiplex PCR. TCRdb reprocessed the multiplex PCR reads via MiXCR and lists one record per CDR3 protein. The sample includes about 740,000 distinct CDR3 sequences, approximately 40% seen only once; the top ten take 40% to 55%. The sample was peripheral blood. The receptors derive from an adult man with Graves' ophthalmopathy.

This clonotype was counted at least ten times. The chain is built from TRBV2 and TRBJ1-2, with TRBD1 matching over 8 bases. After removal of 6 bases from V and 3 bases from J, the junction contained 3 bases not matched to a gene. CDR1 is SNHLY, CDR2 FYNNEI, per germline. The CDR3 extends over 13 amino acids. CDR3 protein: CASSPTGDYGYTF. DNA for the CDR3: TGTGCCAGCAGCCCGACAGGGGACTATGGCTACACCTTC.

The chain employs TRBV29-1 and TRBJ1-3, with 9 bases that match TRBD1. This CDR3 comprises 17 residues. Per the germline V gene, CDR1 is SQVTM and CDR2 is ANQGSEA. V lost 3 bases, J lost 2 bases, and 11 bases stayed unmatched. CDR3 DNA: TGCAGCGTTGAGGCAGGAACAGGGGGCGGCACTGGAAACACCATATATTTT. Translation: CSVEAGTGGGTGNTIYF.

This clonotype was counted many times. The chain links TRBV7-2 to TRBJ1-2, with a possible D match to TRBD1 (5 bases). Germline V CDR1 and CDR2: SGHTA, FQGNSA. The CDR3 runs 15 residues. V was trimmed by 5 bases and J by 0 bases, leaving 13 bases between them. CDR3 nucleotide sequence: TGTGCCAGCAGCCCCTACGACAGCGCTAACTATGGCTACACCTTC. This translates into CASSPYDSANYGYTF.

This clonotype was recorded many times. This chain links TRBV24-1 with TRBJ1-2, with no clear D. Germline values: CDR1 KGHDR, CDR2 SFDVKD. The CDR3 spans 15 residues. The V gene lost 3 bases and the J gene lost 4 bases, with 14 bases spanning the gap. CDR3 amino acids: CATSDSQVQSYGYTF. The CDR3 DNA reads TGTGCCACCAGTGATAGCCAGGTCCAAAGCTATGGCTACACCTTC.

Remarks on this clonotype: An end of the junction differs from the germline gene, which may be a read error. The gene calls are TRBV5-1 and TRBJ2-6, with 9 bases fitting TRBD1. Germline V CDR1 and CDR2: SGHRS, YFSETQ. The CDR3 extends over 14 amino acids. CDR3 sequence: CASSGTGNLNTEAF. The CDR3 nucleotides are TGCGCCAGCTCCGGGACAGGGAATCTGAACACTGAAGCTTTC.

J is TRBJ1-2 and V is TRBV19, with D maybe TRBD1 (5 bases). The germline V gene has CDR1 LNHDA and CDR2 SQIVND (reference sequence). This CDR3 region has 14 residues. Trimming took 7 bases from V and 0 from J, leaving 12 bases between them. CDR3 region: CASTRGVPNYGYTF. CDR3 DNA: TGTGCCAGTACCCGAGGGGTACCTAACTATGGCTACACCTTC.

The chain combines TRBV7-2 with TRBJ2-6, with TRBD1 as a possible D gene (5 bases). Germline V gene lookup returns CDR1 SGHTA and CDR2 FQGNSA. The CDR3 has 17 amino acids. V lost 4 bases to trimming and J lost 2 bases, with 15 bases between them. The CDR3 loop reads CASSWDLRVAGANVLTF. CDR3 nucleotides: TGTGCCAGCAGCTGGGATCTCAGGGTGGCTGGGGCCAACGTCCTGACTTTC.

There are many counts of this clonotype. The chain employs TRBV2 and TRBJ1-1; a weak D match, TRBD1 (5 bases). The CDR3 spans 15 residues. Germline CDR1 reads SNHLY; CDR2 reads FYNNEI. Trimming removed 5 bases at V and 5 bases at J, with 18 bases between. CDR3 DNA: TGTGCCAGCAGTCTCCGGTATCGGGGGACTACTGAAGCTTTCTTT. Its protein product is CASSLRYRGTTEAFF.

The chain has TRBV28 and TRBJ2-2, with D perhaps TRBD2 (6 bases). This CDR3 region has 13 residues. Germline lookup yields CDR1 MDHEN and CDR2 SYDVKM. Here the CDR3 DNA reads TGTGCTACGACTAGGCCGAACACCGGGGAGCTGTTTTTT. Translation: CATTRPNTGELFF.

Worth noting for this clonotype: One end of the junction does not line up with germline, which may come from a read error. The chain couples TRBV7-9 to TRBJ2-5; D is undetermined. Germline CDR1 and CDR2: SEHNR and FQNEAQ (reference sequence). The CDR3 totals 15 residues. The CDR3 DNA is TGCGCCAGCAGCCCGAATCGGGCCAACCAAGAGACCCAGTACTTC. This translates into CASSPNRANQETQYF.

Many counts were recorded for this clonotype. The genes are TRBV29-1 and TRBJ1-5; weak D call: TRBD1 (5 bases). V dropped 4 bases and J dropped 3 bases, with 10 bases sitting between them. Per the germline V gene, CDR1 is SQVTM and CDR2 is ANQGSEA. CDR3 length: 13 residues. Here the CDR3 DNA reads TGCAGCGTTGGTTTGGACAACAATCAGCCCCAGCATTTT. Encoded protein: CSVGLDNNQPQHF.

There are many counts of this clonotype. The chain has TRBV29-1 and TRBJ1-5; D call uncertain. The CDR3 totals 12 residues. Trimming left V 4 bases short and J 4 bases short, with 8 bases between. Per germline, CDR1 SQVTM and CDR2 ANQGSEA. In nucleotides, the CDR3 is TGCAGCGTTGGAGGAGAAAATCAGCCCCAGCATTTT. Residues: CSVGGENQPQHF.

This clonotype came up many times. The V and J genes are TRBV7-8 and TRBJ1-4; 8 bases fit TRBD1. V lost 3 bases to trimming and J lost 8 bases; unmatched junction nucleotides: 5. The CDR3 is made up of 14 amino acids. Germline V CDR1 and CDR2: SGHVS, FQNEAQ. CDR3 residues: CASSFQGAREKLFF. CDR3 nucleotide sequence: TGTGCCAGCAGCTTCCAGGGGGCTCGGGAAAAACTGTTTTTT.

This clonotype was seen a handful of times. This chain uses TRBV20-1 with TRBJ1-4, with unresolved D. The CDR3 has 13 residues. CDR1 is DFQATT and CDR2 is SNEGSKA in the germline V gene (reference sequence). V lost 5 bases, J lost 8 bases, and 15 bases lay in between. The CDR3 reads CSASSAIGEKLFF. For the CDR3, the DNA is TGCAGTGCTTCCTCAGCGATCGGGGAAAAACTGTTTTTT.

This clonotype was seen many times. The chain combines TRBV20-1 with TRBJ2-5; maybe TRBD1 (6 bases). The length of the CDR3 is 12 residues. V lost 6 bases and J 3 bases, leaving 11 bases between the germline ends. Germline values: CDR1 DFQATT, CDR2 SNEGSKA (reference sequence). Here the CDR3 DNA reads TGCAGTGCAGGGAAGGGGGAAGAGACCCAGTACTTC. Amino acid sequence: CSAGKGEETQYF.

This clonotype was counted only a few times. The genes are TRBV9 and TRBJ2-6, with TRBD1 matching over 7 bases. CDR1 is SGDLS, CDR2 YYNGEE, per germline. The CDR3 covers 17 residues. The V and J ends lost 4 bases and 1 base, in that order; junction bases with no gene match: 8. This CDR3 reads CASSPTGNPSGANVLTF. The CDR3 nucleotides are TGTGCCAGCAGCCCGACAGGGAATCCTTCTGGGGCCAACGTCCTGACTTTC.

This clonotype was recorded a few times. The rearrangement joins TRBV24-1 to TRBJ2-2, with D unresolved. Per the germline V gene, CDR1 is KGHDR and CDR2 is SFDVKD. Trimming left V 4 bases short and J 7 bases short, with 6 bases between. The CDR3 contains 12 residues. The CDR3 region is CATSENIGELFF. CDR3 DNA sequence: TGTGCCACCAGTGAAAATATCGGGGAGCTGTTTTTT.

The chain couples TRBV7-9 to TRBJ2-2, with no clear D. The ends were cut back, 5 bases at V and 7 bases at J, with 17 bases in the middle. There are 15 residues in the CDR3. CDR1 is SEHNR, CDR2 FQNEAQ, per germline (reference sequence). The CDR3 spells CASSPAIANGGELFF. DNA for the CDR3: TGTGCCAGCAGCCCAGCGATCGCGAACGGCGGGGAGCTGTTTTTT.

This clonotype was recorded many times. The chain couples TRBV29-1 to TRBJ1-5; D not resolved. The CDR3 spans 12 residues. Per germline, CDR1 SQVTM and CDR2 ANQGSEA. V was shortened by 4 bases and J by 5 bases, with 9 bases between the two germline ends. The CDR3, as DNA: TGCAGCGTTGTGGCAGACGATCAGCCCCAGCATTTT. As protein: CSVVADDQPQHF.

J is TRBJ2-5 and V is TRBV10-3, with 12 bases identical to TRBD2. Germline V gene lookup returns CDR1 ENHRY and CDR2 SYGVKD. V lost 5 bases, J lost 5 bases, and 9 bases stayed unmatched. This CDR3 spans 16 amino acids. The CDR3 DNA reads as TGTGCCATCAGTCTAGCGGGAGGGCCGGGCTCGGAGACCCAGTACTTC. The encoded protein is CAISLAGGPGSETQYF.